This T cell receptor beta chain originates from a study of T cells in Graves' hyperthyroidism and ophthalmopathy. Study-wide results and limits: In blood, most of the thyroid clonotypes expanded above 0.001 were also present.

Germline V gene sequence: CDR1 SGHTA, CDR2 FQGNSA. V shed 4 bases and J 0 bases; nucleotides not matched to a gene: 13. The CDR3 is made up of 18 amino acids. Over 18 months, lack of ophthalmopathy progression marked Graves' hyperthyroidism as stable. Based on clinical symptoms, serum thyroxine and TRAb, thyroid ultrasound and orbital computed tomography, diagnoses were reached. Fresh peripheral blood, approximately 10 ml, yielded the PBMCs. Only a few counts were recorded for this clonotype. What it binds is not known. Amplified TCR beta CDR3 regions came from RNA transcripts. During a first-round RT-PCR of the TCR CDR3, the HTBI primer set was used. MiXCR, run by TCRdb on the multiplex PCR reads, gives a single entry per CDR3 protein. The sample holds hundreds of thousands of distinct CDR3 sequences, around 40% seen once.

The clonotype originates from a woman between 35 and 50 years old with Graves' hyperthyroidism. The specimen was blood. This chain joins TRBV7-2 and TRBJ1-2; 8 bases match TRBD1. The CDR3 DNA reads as TGTGCCAGCAGCTCCATAGGCCGGACAGGGACAGCTAACTATGGCTACACCTTC. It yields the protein CASSSIGRTGTANYGYTF.